Shown below are 27 T cell receptor beta chains from a single sample sequenced in a study of early T cells in non-severe SARS-CoV-2 infection. In TCRdb, the 5' RACE reads were re-called with MiXCR into one record per CDR3 protein. Counted here are tens of thousands of distinct CDR3 sequences, under 15% occurring once; the ten biggest clones make up around 1.3%. The source material was whole blood. The receptors were sampled from an adult who was a healthcare worker with PCR-confirmed SARS-CoV-2 infection or an uninfected control (not recorded which).

This clonotype was recorded many times. V and J are TRBV19 and TRBJ2-3, with D perhaps matching TRBD1 or TRBD2 (5 bases each). Germline CDR1 is LNHDA and CDR2 is SQIVND (reference sequence). Trimming removed 6 bases at V and 3 bases at J, with 19 bases between. The CDR3 spans 16 residues. CDR3 region: CASRKAGTRVTDTQYF. CDR3 sequence (DNA): TGTGCCAGTAGGAAAGCCGGGACGAGGGTGACAGATACGCAGTATTTT.

The rearrangement links TRBV10-2 to TRBJ2-5, with TRBD2 matching 11 bases. Germline values: CDR1 WSHSY, CDR2 SAAADI. The CDR3 totals 16 residues. The V segment lost 3 bases and the J segment 4 bases; nucleotides outside the gene matches: 7. CDR3 DNA: TGCGCCAGCAGTGAAATCCCTAGCGGGGGGCGAGAGACCCAGTACTTC. Translated: CASSEIPSGGRETQYF.

The sample holds many counts of this clonotype. CDR3 sequence reads: CASSGAPPTSGVYEADTQYF. The CDR3 DNA follows: TGTGCCAGCAGTGGAGCTCCTCCGACTAGCGGGGTCTATGAGGCAGATACGCAGTATTTT. The chain has TRBV6-1 and TRBJ2-3, with 11 bases that match TRBD2. The CDR3 covers 20 residues. V was clipped by 4 bases and J by 4 bases; unmatched bases: 19. CDR1 is MNHNS and CDR2 is SASEGT in the germline V gene.

This clonotype was found many times. This chain links TRBV19 with TRBJ1-4, with D possibly being TRBD1 (5 bases). The CDR3 is 15 amino acids. Looked up from germline, CDR1 is LNHDA and CDR2 is SQIVND (reference sequence). V shed 7 bases and J shed 2 bases, with 14 bases lying between them. CDR3 DNA sequence: TGTGCCAGTACCCCGACGAGGGGCACTAATGAAAAACTGTTTTTT. Translated: CASTPTRGTNEKLFF.

This clonotype has ten or more counts. The V call is TRBV7-2, the J call TRBJ2-5, with TRBD2 matching over 12 bases. The CDR3 covers 17 residues. CDR1 and CDR2 (germline): SGHTA, FQGNSA. J lost 5 bases, V lost 5 bases, and 12 bases had no gene match. The CDR3 protein is CASSPGLAGLKGETQYF. In DNA, the CDR3 is TGTGCCAGCAGCCCGGGACTAGCGGGTTTAAAAGGGGAGACCCAGTACTTC.

The chain couples TRBV29-1 to TRBJ1-1, with TRBD1 as a possible D gene (6 bases). This CDR3 comprises 13 residues. V dropped 6 bases and J dropped 0 bases, with 11 bases sitting between them. CDR1 is SQVTM and CDR2 is ANQGSEA in the germline V gene. CDR3 sequence: CSVIGQLNTEAFF. CDR3 coding DNA: TGCAGCGTGATTGGACAGTTGAACACTGAAGCTTTCTTT.

The chain has TRBV10-3 and TRBJ1-1; D unclear. The CDR3 is made up of 13 amino acids. V was shortened by 9 bases and J by 2 bases, with 13 bases between the two germline ends. Germline CDR1 and CDR2: ENHRY and SYGVKD. CDR3 bases: TGTGCCATTCGGACCGGGGTTAACACTGAAGCTTTCTTT. Residues: CAIRTGVNTEAFF.

This clonotype showed up many times. This sequence joins TRBV7-9 and TRBJ2-1; 9 bases align to TRBD2. CDR1 and CDR2 (germline): SEHNR, FQNEAQ (reference sequence). CDR3 length: 14 residues. Trimming took 1 base from V and 8 from J; bases not matched to a gene: 3. CDR3 coding DNA: TGTGCCAGCAGCTTAGAGGGACTAGCCGATGAGCAGTTCTTC. This translates into CASSLEGLADEQFF.

The chain links TRBV6-1 to TRBJ2-5; no reliable D call. Trimming took off 7 bases at V and 2 bases at J, with 5 bases between the two ends. In germline, CDR1 is MNHNS, CDR2 SASEGT. The CDR3 extends over 11 amino acids. The chain's CDR3 is CASNLQETQYF. The DNA of the CDR3 is TGTGCCAGCAACTTACAAGAGACCCAGTACTTC.

This clonotype was seen many times. This sequence joins TRBV29-1 and TRBJ1-1; 7 bases map to TRBD1. V shed 7 bases and J 1 base; nucleotides not matched to a gene: 6. Looked up from germline, CDR1 is SQVTM and CDR2 is ANQGSEA. The length of the CDR3 is 13 residues. As DNA, the CDR3 is TGCAGCGGACAGGGAAGGTCGAACACTGAAGCTTTCTTT. Protein product: CSGQGRSNTEAFF.

This clonotype showed up many times. V usage is TRBV3-1 and J usage is TRBJ2-3; 8 nucleotides line up with TRBD2. The CDR3 extends over 17 amino acids. After removal of 0 bases from V and 2 bases from J, the junction contained 7 bases not matched to a gene. Per the germline V gene, CDR1 is LGHDT and CDR2 is YNNKEL (reference sequence). For the CDR3, the DNA is TGTGCCAGCAGCCAAGATTACGGGGGGGTAACCACAGATACGCAGTATTTT. Translation: CASSQDYGGVTTDTQYF.

This clonotype was recorded a few times. A junction end diverges from the germline sequence, so it may reflect a read error. The CDR3 is CAWGMFSGERFF. In DNA form, the CDR3 reads TGTGCCTGGGGGATGTTTAGCGGGGAGCGGTTCTTC. This chain joins TRBV30 and TRBJ2-1, with 8 positions matching TRBD2. From germline, CDR1 is GTSNPN and CDR2 SVGIG (reference sequence). This CDR3 spans 12 amino acids.

V gene TRBV12-5 combines with J gene TRBJ2-3; D assignment may be TRBD1 or TRBD2 (5 bases each). The CDR3 is 16 amino acids. The ends were cut back, 0 bases at V and 4 bases at J, with 14 bases in the middle. Germline V CDR1 and CDR2: LGHNT, FRNRAP. The CDR3 bases are TGTGCTAGTGGTTTGGTCGTCAGGGAGTTGGCAGATACGCAGTATTTT. Amino acid sequence: CASGLVVRELADTQYF.

There are many counts of this clonotype. The J gene is TRBJ2-1, the V gene TRBV7-8; D possibly corresponds to TRBD2 (6 bases). Germline assignment: CDR1 SGHVS and CDR2 FQNEAQ. Trimming removed 5 bases from V and 0 bases from J, with 14 bases in between. The CDR3 is 16 residues long. The CDR3 DNA is TGTGCCAGCAGCAAAAAAACGGGAGTCTCCTACAATGAGCAGTTCTTC. Translation: CASSKKTGVSYNEQFF.

The chain joins TRBV11-2 to TRBJ2-3; TRBD2 matches 10 bases. CDR3 size: 16 residues. After removal of 2 bases from V and 4 bases from J, the junction contained 6 bases not matched to a gene. The germline gives CDR1 SGHAT, CDR2 FQNNGV. Here the CDR3 reads CASSLSVAGGADTQYF. CDR3 DNA sequence: TGTGCCAGCAGCTTAAGCGTAGCGGGAGGTGCAGATACGCAGTATTTT.

The V gene is TRBV6-5, the J gene TRBJ1-5; TRBD1 might be the D (6 bases). Germline lookup yields CDR1 MNHEY and CDR2 SVGAGI. V lost 5 bases and J lost 5, with 19 bases in between. This CDR3 is built from 16 residues. CDR3 bases: TGTGCCAGCAGTCCCCGGACAGATGTTTCCCATCAGCCCCAGCATTTT. Translation gives CASSPRTDVSHQPQHF.

This clonotype was recorded many times. The chain employs TRBV9 and TRBJ1-5; TRBD1 is a possible D gene (5 bases). Trimming took 2 bases from V and 1 from J, leaving 10 bases between them. CDR1 and CDR2 from the germline V gene are SGDLS and YYNGEE. The CDR3 covers 15 residues. In DNA, the CDR3 is TGTGCCAGCAGCGTGGATCCAGGGAGCAATCAGCCCCAGCATTTT. Translated, it gives CASSVDPGSNQPQHF. The variable domain in full, completed from reference TRBV9 and TRBJ1-5, reads DSGVTQTPKHLITATGQRVTLRCSPRSGDLSVYWYQQSLDQGLQFLIQYYNGEERAKGNILERFSAQQFPDLHSELNLSSLELGDSALYFCASSVDPGSNQPQHFGDGTRLSIL.

Ten or more counts support this clonotype. The gene calls are TRBV12-3 or TRBV12-4 and TRBJ2-7, with 8 bases aligning to TRBD1. This CDR3 contains 13 residues. V was pared by 7 bases and J by 3 bases, with 5 bases of the junction left unmatched. CDR3 loop: CASTPGQGYEQYF. CDR3 sequence (DNA): TGTGCCAGCACCCCCGGACAGGGCTACGAGCAGTACTTC.

This clonotype appeared many times. The rearrangement joins TRBV7-9 to TRBJ1-5, with D possibly matching TRBD1 (5 bases). V lost 6 bases and J lost 7, with 10 bases in between. Germline CDR1 reads SEHNR; CDR2 reads FQNEAQ (reference sequence). This CDR3 contains 12 residues. CDR3 in DNA: TGTGCCAGCAGTGACAGTCGCCAGCCCCAGCATTTT. It is translated as CASSDSRQPQHF. Drawing the rest from reference TRBV7-9 and TRBJ1-5, the complete variable domain is DTGVSQNPRHKITKRGQNVTFRCDPISEHNRLYWYRQTLGQGPEFLTYFQNEAQLEKSRLLSDRFSAERPKGSFSTLEIQRTEQGDSAMYLCASSDSRQPQHFGDGTRLSIL.

This clonotype was found many times. The J gene is TRBJ1-1, the V gene TRBV10-3, with 11 bases identical to TRBD1. The CDR3 is made up of 15 amino acids. The germline V gene has CDR1 ENHRY and CDR2 SYGVKD. V trimming: 3 bases; J trimming: 5 bases; junction bases outside the gene matches: 5. CDR3 sequence: CAISEPGTGGTEAFF. In DNA, the CDR3 is TGTGCCATCAGTGAACCAGGGACAGGGGGGACTGAAGCTTTCTTT.

In its sample, this clonotype was seen many times. This chain links TRBV5-1 with TRBJ2-7; D might be TRBD1 (5 bases). In germline, CDR1 is SGHRS, CDR2 YFSETQ. V lost 4 bases to trimming and J lost 5 bases, with 22 bases between them. CDR3 length equals 16 residues. In DNA form, the CDR3 reads TGCGCCAGCAGCATCTCACAGGTCCGGTTTTTCGACGAGCAGTACTTC. It encodes CASSISQVRFFDEQYF.

The chain uses TRBV6-1 and TRBJ1-1; 7 bases fit TRBD1. The V gene end was trimmed by 7 bases and the J gene end by 1 base; junction bases not matched to a gene: 9. CDR3 length: 15 amino acids. Per germline, CDR1 MNHNS and CDR2 SASEGT. In DNA, the CDR3 is TGTGCCAGCACTCGACGACAGGGCTCGAACACTGAAGCTTTCTTT. Amino acid sequence: CASTRRQGSNTEAFF.

This clonotype was counted ten times or more. The chain couples TRBV27 to TRBJ1-1; no clear D. The V and J ends lost 6 bases and 1 base respectively, with 6 bases between them. The CDR3 runs to 12 residues. CDR1 and CDR2 from the germline V gene are MNHEY and SMNVEV (reference sequence). CDR3 nucleotide sequence: TGTGCCAGCAGGGAAGGGAACACTGAAGCTTTCTTT. Encoded protein: CASREGNTEAFF.

This clonotype was recorded at least ten times. V and J are TRBV7-2 and TRBJ1-6, with D possibly being TRBD1 (6 bases). CDR3 length: 17 amino acids. Germline V lookup: CDR1 SGHTA, CDR2 FQGNSA. The V gene lost 5 bases and the J gene lost 5 bases, with 19 bases spanning the gap. The CDR3 DNA sequence: TGTGCCAGCAGCCTAGACCGGAGGGGGGGTAATAATTCACCCCTCCACTTT. Its translation: CASSLDRRGGNNSPLHF.

This clonotype was seen many times. J is TRBJ1-2 and V is TRBV7-6, with 8 nucleotides matching TRBD1. The CDR3 runs to 16 residues. The ends lost 5 bases at V and 6 bases at J; junction bases unmatched: 14. Germline V gene lookup returns CDR1 SGHVS and CDR2 FNYEAQ. The CDR3 sequence: CASSIPDRAKKDGYTF. The CDR3 coding sequence is TGTGCCAGCAGCATCCCGGACAGGGCAAAGAAAGATGGCTACACCTTC.

This clonotype was observed at least ten times. The chain couples TRBV4-3 to TRBJ2-2, with D possibly TRBD1 on 5 matching bases. The CDR3 spans 16 residues. The germline gives CDR1 LGHNA, CDR2 YSLEER. V lost 3 bases, J lost 6 bases, and 17 bases lay in between. CDR3 nucleotide sequence: TGCGCCAGCAGCCAGGGGCCCAGGTTTGACGCCGGGGAGCTGTTTTTT. Translation: CASSQGPRFDAGELFF.

This clonotype was seen at least ten times. The chain is built from TRBV27 and TRBJ2-6, with D possibly being TRBD1 or TRBD2 (6 bases each). The germline V gene has CDR1 MNHEY and CDR2 SMNVEV (reference sequence). The CDR3 spans 15 residues. V lost 6 bases and J lost 1, with 10 bases in between. The CDR3 region has the DNA TGTGCCAGCAGACTAGGGGGGTCTGGGGCCAACGTCCTGACTTTC. It codes for CASRLGGSGANVLTF.